This TCR beta chain derives from a study of T-cell reconstitution after alpha-beta-depleted transplantation in children. Unique molecular identifiers were incorporated during preparation of the TCRbeta library. MiXCR was run by TCRdb on the PCR reads, yielding one entry per CDR3 protein. The sample lists 100,000 to 120,000 distinct CDR3 sequences; about a tenth were seen once. The sequence came from a human donor who donated a stem cell graft to a child with acute lymphoblastic leukemia. The starting material was PBMCs from the stem cell graft donor, obtained from the stem cell graft.

The CDR3 loop reads CAISGGGRQETQYF. CDR3 DNA sequence: TGTGCCATCAGTGGGGGTGGCAGGCAAGAGACCCAGTACTTC. V usage is TRBV10-3 and J usage is TRBJ2-5, with D uncertain. The germline CDR1 and CDR2 sequences are ENHRY and SYGVKD. V was trimmed by 4 bases and J by 2 bases, leaving 11 bases between them. CDR3 length: 14 residues.